This is a list of T cell receptor beta chains from one sample in a study of regulatory T cells in long-lasting Graves disease. TCRdb itself ran the multiplex PCR reads through MiXCR, one entry per CDR3 protein. This sample has roughly 260,000 distinct CDR3 sequences, with 15% to 20% found just once. These data also featured in a second study, about T cells in Graves' hyperthyroidism and ophthalmopathy.

Sequencing used peripheral blood mononuclear cells (PBMCs), obtained at new diagnosis, from a patient treated with antithyroid drugs. These receptors were obtained from a woman aged 30 to 39 with Graves disease. The CDR3 runs from the conserved cysteine through the conserved F or W. The order of the fields is D gene, J gene, clone size, V gene, CDR3 DNA, CDR3 protein. D genes are given only for firm matches. The size of a clone is reported for some rows only, either as once, few or many, or as a class for expanded clones.

>TRBD2|TRBJ2-3|.|TRBV4-1
TGCGCCAGCAGCCAAGTGGCTAGCGGGGGGATAGATACGCAGTATTTT
CASSQVASGGIDTQYF
>TRBD2|TRBJ2-3|many|TRBV10-3
TGTGCCATCAGTGAAGGCCTAGCGGGGGGCTTTGATACGCAGTATTTT
CAISEGLAGGFDTQYF
>.|TRBJ2-2|few|TRBV7-8
TGTGCCAGCAGTTTTGAGCCCGGGGAGCTGTTTTTT
CASSFEPGELFF
>.|TRBJ1-3|.|TRBV7-2
TGTGCCAGCAGCTTACGGGTTTCCTCTGGAAACACCATATATTTT
CASSLRVSSGNTIYF
>.|TRBJ1-3|few|TRBV12-3/TRBV12-4
TGTGCCAGCAGTTTCTCAAACAGGGAAAACACCATATATTTT
CASSFSNRENTIYF
>.|TRBJ2-7|many|TRBV5-4
TGTGCCAGCAGCTTGTCGGGGACGGGCTCCTACGAGCAGTACTTC
CASSLSGTGSYEQYF
>.|TRBJ1-6|many|TRBV6-5
TGTGCCAGCAGTTACGGGGGAATCGGGACACCCCTCCACTTT
CASSYGGIGTPLHF
>TRBD1|TRBJ1-5|few|TRBV19
TGTGCCAGTAGCGCCGGGACAGGGTCTAGATTTGTCAGTCAGCCCCAGCATTTT
CASSAGTGSRFVSQPQHF
>.|TRBJ2-1|many|TRBV27
TGTGCCAGCAGTCAATCCTTTTCCCGCTACAATGAGCAGTTCTTC
CASSQSFSRYNEQFF
>.|TRBJ2-4|many|TRBV3-1
TGTGCCAGCAGCCAAGATTTAGGACAGCTGAGGAACATTCAGTACTTC
CASSQDLGQLRNIQYF
>TRBD1|TRBJ1-4|many|TRBV5-1
TGCGCCAGCAGCTATACAGGGGCTGCAACTAATGAAAAACTGTTTTTT
CASSYTGAATNEKLFF
>.|TRBJ1-1|many|TRBV7-3
TGTGCCAGCAGCTTACCCACAGAAGGCTACACTGAAGCTTTCTTT
CASSLPTEGYTEAFF
>TRBD1|TRBJ1-1|.|TRBV5-1
TGCGCCAGCAGCGCAGCCGGGACAGGGAGAACTGAAGCTTTCTTT
CASSAAGTGRTEAFF
>TRBD1|TRBJ2-5|many|TRBV20-1
TGCAGTGCTAGGAGGACAGGGAGACAAGAGACCCAGTACTTC
CSARRTGRQETQYF
>TRBD1|TRBJ2-1|.|TRBV10-2
TGCGCCAGCAGCCTCGGGACAGATTACAATGAGCAGTTCTTC
CASSLGTDYNEQFF
>.|TRBJ2-5|.|TRBV7-2
TGTACCAGCAGCCGTGGGGAGACCCAGTACTTC
CTSSRGETQYF
>TRBD1|TRBJ1-1|many|TRBV18
TGTGCCAGCTCACCAGACAGGGTGCGGGGGAACACTGAAGCTTTCTTT
CASSPDRVRGNTEAFF
>.|TRBJ1-2|few|TRBV10-2
TGCGCCAGCAGTGAGACGGGGCGGGTTATTGGCTACACCTTC
CASSETGRVIGYTF
>TRBD2|TRBJ2-7|.|TRBV20-1
TGCAGTGCAGTAAGCGGGGGACCTTGGGAGCAGTACTTC
CSAVSGGPWEQYF
>.|TRBJ2-5|.|TRBV5-1
TGCGCCAGTAGAAGGGACACTGGCCAAGAGACCCAGTACTTC
CASRRDTGQETQYF
>.|TRBJ1-5|many|TRBV7-2
TGTGCCAGCAGCTTTGGGGGATCCCAGCCCCAGCATTTT
CASSFGGSQPQHF
>TRBD1|TRBJ2-1|many|TRBV20-1
TGCAGTGCTAAGGACAGGGGGCCTTTATCCTACAATGAGCAGTTCTTC
CSAKDRGPLSYNEQFF
>.|TRBJ2-3|many|TRBV20-1
TGCAGTGCTAGACCGGGACAGGCGGGGGGGCATACGCAGTATTTT
CSARPGQAGGHTQYF
>TRBD2|TRBJ2-5|many|TRBV2
TGTGCCAGCAGGCCTAGCGGGGGACTAGAGACCCAGTACTTC
CASRPSGGLETQYF
>.|TRBJ2-3|few|TRBV2
TGTGCCAGCACCAAGGCAGGGCTTGGCACAGATACGCAGTATTTT
CASTKAGLGTDTQYF
>.|TRBJ1-2|.|TRBV6-2/TRBV6-3
TGTGCCAGCAGGGAGGTTTTAGAGGGCTACACCTTC
CASREVLEGYTF
>.|TRBJ1-6|many|TRBV18
TGTGCCAGCTCACCACCCGGGGGTCGTGATAATTCACCCCTCCACTTT
CASSPPGGRDNSPLHF
>TRBD1|TRBJ1-2|many|TRBV7-9
TGTGCCAGCAGCGGACCGGGACAGGAATACTATGGCTACACCTTC
CASSGPGQEYYGYTF
>.|TRBJ2-1|many|TRBV4-1
TGCGCCAGCAGTCTCACTCGTCACGAGCAGTTCTTC
CASSLTRHEQFF
>.|TRBJ2-2|.|TRBV27
TGTGCCAGCAGAACTTACCGAGGGAACACCGGGGAGCTGTTTTTT
CASRTYRGNTGELFF
>.|TRBJ2-7|many|TRBV11-2
TGTGCCAGCACCCAAGGAAGGGTTCCCTACGAGCAGTACTTC
CASTQGRVPYEQYF
>TRBD1|TRBJ2-2|many|TRBV6-1
TGTGCCAGCAGCGGGACAGGATACACCGGGGAGCTGTTTTTT
CASSGTGYTGELFF
>.|TRBJ2-7|.|TRBV7-9
TGTGCCAGCAGCCAATCTACGACCGGCTCCTACGAGCAGTACTTC
CASSQSTTGSYEQYF
>.|TRBJ2-7|few|TRBV4-1
TGCGCCAGCAGCCGCGGACAGCTCTACGAGCAGTACTTC
CASSRGQLYEQYF
>.|TRBJ2-5|.|TRBV19
TGTGCCAGTAGCCCCTGGGCAGGGTCGATCCAAGAGACCCAGTACTTC
CASSPWAGSIQETQYF
>TRBD1|TRBJ1-1|many|TRBV19
TGTGCCAGTAGTATTGACAGGGGAGGGGCTGAAGCTTTCTTT
CASSIDRGGAEAFF
>.|TRBJ1-3|many|TRBV5-1
TGTGCCAGCACCCCAGGAACCCACTCTGGAAACACCATATATTTT
CASTPGTHSGNTIYF
>TRBD1|TRBJ1-2|many|TRBV6-5
TGTGCCAGCAGTTACAAGGACAGGGGATTTGGCTACACCTTC
CASSYKDRGFGYTF
>.|TRBJ1-5|many|TRBV10-3
TGTGCCATCAGCCAGGGGAATCAGCCCCAGCATTTT
CAISQGNQPQHF
>.|TRBJ2-5|many|TRBV7-9
TGTGCCAGCAGCTTCACCTGGGGGCTAGAGACCCAGTACTTC
CASSFTWGLETQYF
>TRBD1|TRBJ1-2|once|TRBV11-3
TGTGCCAGCAGCTCTTGGGACAGGGGGGATGGCTACACCTTC
CASSSWDRGDGYTF
>TRBD2|TRBJ2-7|.|TRBV20-1
TGCAGTGCTAGAGAGCGGGGGTACGAGCAGTACTTC
CSARERGYEQYF
>.|TRBJ2-5|few|TRBV5-1
TGCGCCAGCAGCTTGGGGATGGGCCGGGAGACCCAGTACTTC
CASSLGMGRETQYF
>TRBD1|TRBJ1-2|once|TRBV11-1
TGTGCCAGCAGCCGAGAGTCCCGGGACAGCAGCTATGGCTACACCTTC
CASSRESRDSSYGYTF
>.|TRBJ2-7|few|TRBV4-1
TGCGCCAGCAGCCAAGATTTGAAGGGGGCCTACGAGCAGTACTTC
CASSQDLKGAYEQYF
>.|TRBJ2-7|many|TRBV20-1
TGCAGTGCATCGGCTAGCCCGGCCTACGAGCAGTACTTC
CSASASPAYEQYF